This T cell receptor beta chain was profiled in a study of blood T cell repertoires in COVID-19. Across the study: Both acute and convalescent COVID-19 samples were obtained from the United States, Italy and Spain.

V was clipped by 5 bases and J by 5 bases, with 15 bases between them. Germline V gene sequence: CDR1 GTSNPN, CDR2 SVGIG (reference sequence). This CDR3 spans 13 amino acids. Under the authors' procedure: How many nucleated cells were present was estimated from reference gene primer amplification. Profiled with immunoSEQ multiplex PCR; TCRdb holds only in-frame clones, not every one. The V and J calls and clone size come from that table; D and trimming were worked out from the DNA. The repertoire holds 170,000 or so clones, with just under 90% as singletons. The sequencing input was peripheral blood. The chain uses TRBV30 and TRBJ1-2; D is uncertain. This clonotype was sampled from a woman between 18 and 30 years old who had recovered from COVID-19. The CDR3 reads CAWLAGDKYGYTF. Written as DNA, the CDR3 is TGTGCCTGGCTCGCGGGAGACAAGTATGGCTACACCTTC.